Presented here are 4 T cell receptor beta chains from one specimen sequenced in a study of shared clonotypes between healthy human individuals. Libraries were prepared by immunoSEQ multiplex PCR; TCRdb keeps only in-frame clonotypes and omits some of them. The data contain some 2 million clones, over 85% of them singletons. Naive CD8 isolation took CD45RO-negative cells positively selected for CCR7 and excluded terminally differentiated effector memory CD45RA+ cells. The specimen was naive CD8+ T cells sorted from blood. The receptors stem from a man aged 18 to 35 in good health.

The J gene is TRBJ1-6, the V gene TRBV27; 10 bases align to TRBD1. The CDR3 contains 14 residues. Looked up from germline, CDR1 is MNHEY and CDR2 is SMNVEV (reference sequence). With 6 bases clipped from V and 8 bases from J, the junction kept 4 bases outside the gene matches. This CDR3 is CASSPDRGDSPLHF. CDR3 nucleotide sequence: TGTGCCAGCAGCCCGGACAGGGGGGATTCACCCCTCCACTTT.

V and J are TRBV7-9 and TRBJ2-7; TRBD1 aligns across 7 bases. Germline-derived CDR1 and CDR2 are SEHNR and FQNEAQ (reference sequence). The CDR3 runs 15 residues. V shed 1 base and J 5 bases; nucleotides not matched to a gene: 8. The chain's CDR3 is CASSLVIGQADEQYF. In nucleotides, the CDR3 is TGTGCCAGCAGCTTAGTAATCGGACAGGCCGACGAGCAGTACTTC.

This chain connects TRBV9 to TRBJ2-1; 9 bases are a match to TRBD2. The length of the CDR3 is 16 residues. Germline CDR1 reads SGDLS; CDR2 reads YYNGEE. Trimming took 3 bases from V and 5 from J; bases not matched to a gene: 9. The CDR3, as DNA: TGTGCCAGCAGCGAAGGTGGACTAGCGCGAAACAATGAGCAGTTCTTC. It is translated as CASSEGGLARNNEQFF. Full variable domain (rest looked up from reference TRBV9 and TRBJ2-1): DSGVTQTPKHLITATGQRVTLRCSPRSGDLSVYWYQQSLDQGLQFLIQYYNGEERAKGNILERFSAQQFPDLHSELNLSSLELGDSALYFCASSEGGLARNNEQFFGPGTRLTVL.

CDR3 sequence reads: CASSTSQGAYEQYF. CDR3 coding DNA: TGTGCCAGCAGTACATCACAGGGGGCGTACGAGCAGTACTTC. This chain uses TRBV27 with TRBJ2-7; 9 nucleotides align to TRBD1. Germline trimming cut 5 bases from V and 4 bases from J; bases unmatched to any gene: 6. Per germline, CDR1 MNHEY and CDR2 SMNVEV (reference sequence). The CDR3 consists of 14 residues.